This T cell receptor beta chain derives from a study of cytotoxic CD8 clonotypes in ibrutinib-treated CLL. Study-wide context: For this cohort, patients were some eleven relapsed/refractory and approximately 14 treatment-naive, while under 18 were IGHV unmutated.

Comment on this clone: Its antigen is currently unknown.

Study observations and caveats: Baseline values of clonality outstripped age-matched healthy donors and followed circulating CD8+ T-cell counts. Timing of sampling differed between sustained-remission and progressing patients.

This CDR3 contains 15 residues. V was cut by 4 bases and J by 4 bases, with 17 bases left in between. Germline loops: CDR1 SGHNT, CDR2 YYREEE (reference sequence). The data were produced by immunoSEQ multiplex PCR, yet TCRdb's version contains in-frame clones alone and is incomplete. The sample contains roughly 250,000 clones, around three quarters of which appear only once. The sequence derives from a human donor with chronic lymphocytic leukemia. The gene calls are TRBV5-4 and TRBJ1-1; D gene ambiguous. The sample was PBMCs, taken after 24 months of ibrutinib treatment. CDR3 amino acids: CASSTPGLLGTEAFF. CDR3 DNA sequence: TGTGCCAGCAGCACTCCGGGCCTCTTGGGCACTGAAGCTTTCTTT. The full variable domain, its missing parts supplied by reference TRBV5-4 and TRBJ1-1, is ETGVTQSPTHLIKTRGQQVTLRCSSQSGHNTVSWYQQALGQGPQFIFQYYREEENGRGNFPPRFSGLQFPNYSSELNVNALELDDSALYLCASSTPGLLGTEAFFGQGTRLTVV.